The 5 T cell receptor beta chains reported below all come from one sample, sequenced in a study of blood T cell repertoires in COVID-19. Sequencing used immunoSEQ multiplex PCR; TCRdb keeps in-frame clones, though not all of them. The table records a few hundred thousand clones, 85% to 90% of them present only once. The specimen sequenced was PBMCs or T cells enriched from blood (not recorded which). These receptor sequences come from a man aged 25-45 years who had recovered from COVID-19.

The chain joins TRBV9 to TRBJ2-1; 7 bases agree with TRBD2. There are 13 residues in the CDR3. Germline assignment: CDR1 SGDLS and CDR2 YYNGEE. The V and J ends lost 0 bases and 10 bases, in that order; junction bases with no gene match: 4. The CDR3: CASSVELLAEQFF. The CDR3 DNA follows: TGTGCCAGCAGCGTAGAATTACTAGCGGAGCAGTTCTTC.

The chain joins TRBV21-1 to TRBJ2-7; the DNA was not used to check the table's D call, TRBD1. TRBV21-1 represents a pseudogene. This CDR3 contains 14 residues. The CDR3 spells CASSKDRGLDEQYF. DNA for the CDR3: TGTGCCAGCAGCAAAGACAGGGGGCTGGACGAGCAGTACTTC.

The rearrangement links TRBV4-1 to TRBJ2-3, with 7 bases lining up with TRBD1. J was trimmed by 5 bases and V by 6 bases; bases with no gene match: 5. Germline V CDR1 and CDR2: MGHRA, YSYEKL. The CDR3 is 13 amino acids. CDR3 loop: CASSDDREDTQYF. DNA for the CDR3: TGCGCCAGCAGTGACGACAGGGAAGATACGCAGTATTTT.

This clone was detected only a few times. The chain joins TRBV14 to TRBJ1-2; D not certain. V dropped 1 base and J dropped 5 bases, with 8 bases sitting between them. The germline CDR1 and CDR2 sequences are SGHDN and FVKESK. This CDR3 spans 13 amino acids. The CDR3 DNA follows: TGTGCCAGCAGCCAAGGGTCAGGTTATGGCTACACCTTC. Protein product: CASSQGSGYGYTF. Full variable domain (outside the CDR3, taken from reference TRBV14 and TRBJ1-2): EAGVTQFPSHSVIEKGQTVTLRCDPISGHDNLYWYRRVMGKEIKFLLHFVKESKQDESGMPNNRFLAERTGGTYSTLKVQPAELEDSGVYFCASSQGSGYGYTFGSGTRLTVV.

The V gene is TRBV12-3 or TRBV12-4, the J gene TRBJ2-2; D call uncertain. This CDR3 comprises 13 residues. The germline V and J ends were trimmed by 4 bases and 6 bases, with 9 bases remaining between them. CDR3 sequence reads: CASSWRGAGELFF. The CDR3, as DNA: TGTGCCAGCAGTTGGAGAGGCGCCGGGGAGCTGTTTTTT.